Listed below are T cell receptor beta chains from one sample, sequenced in a study of shared clonotypes between healthy human individuals. Clones were sequenced by immunoSEQ multiplex PCR, and TCRdb holds only the in-frame ones, with some missing. The sample records hundreds of thousands of clones, less than 96% being singletons. The sample taken for sequencing was naive CD4+ T cells sorted from blood. The receptors derive from a woman in her thirties in good health. CDR3s include the opening cysteine and the closing phenylalanine or tryptophan. A D gene is named only where the DNA matches it firmly. The size field is filled for only some rows; it gives once, few, many or a size class.

v_gene	j_gene	d_gene	abundance	CDR3aa	CDR3nt
TRBV6-5	TRBJ2-2	TRBD2	-	CASSPHSGRTGELFF	TGTGCCAGCAGTCCTCACAGCGGGAGGACCGGGGAGCTGTTTTTT
TRBV5-6	TRBJ1-2	-	once	CASSPRSAGYTF	TGTGCCAGCAGCCCGCGGTCAGCGGGCTACACCTTC
TRBV5-1	TRBJ2-7	TRBD2	-	CASRLTSGRAEQYF	TGCGCCAGCAGACTGACTAGCGGGAGGGCCGAGCAGTACTTC
TRBV29-1	TRBJ1-5	TRBD1	once	CSVEAGQGQPQHF	TGCAGCGTTGAAGCGGGACAGGGTCAGCCCCAGCATTTT
TRBV7-8	TRBJ1-6	-	-	CASSQRGRDSPLHF	TGTGCCAGCAGCCAGCGGGGGAGGGACTCACCCCTCCACTTT
TRBV15	TRBJ1-4	-	once	CATSRDGVVLFF	TGTGCCACCAGCAGAGATGGGGTAGTTCTGTTTTTT
TRBV6-5	TRBJ2-7	TRBD2	-	CASTKASGSYEQYF	TGTGCCAGCACCAAGGCTAGCGGGAGCTACGAGCAGTACTTC
TRBV28	TRBJ1-6	-	-	CASSSRVKGSNSPLHF	TGTGCCAGCAGTTCCAGGGTTAAGGGGTCTAATTCACCCCTCCACTTT
TRBV28	TRBJ2-5	TRBD1	once	CASSSGQGETQYF	TGTGCCAGCAGTTCGGGACAGGGGGAGACCCAGTACTTC
TRBV7-3	TRBJ2-2	-	-	CASSQPNTGELFF	TGTGCCAGCAGCCAACCGAACACCGGGGAGCTGTTTTTT
TRBV27	TRBJ2-1	-	-	CASSLSSIPTEYYNEQFF	TGTGCCAGCAGTTTATCGTCCATCCCAACAGAGTACTACAATGAGCAGTTCTTC
TRBV11-2	TRBJ2-1	-	-	CASGEYGKHYNEQFF	TGTGCCAGCGGCGAGTACGGCAAACACTACAATGAGCAGTTCTTC
TRBV5-1	TRBJ2-7	TRBD2	-	CASSLGLAGFMDEQYF	TGCGCCAGCAGCTTGGGACTAGCGGGATTTATGGACGAGCAGTACTTC
TRBV27	TRBJ2-7	-	-	CASSPQTSGTSLNEQYF	TGTGCCAGCAGCCCCCAAACCTCCGGGACAAGTTTGAACGAGCAGTACTTC
TRBV5-5	TRBJ2-7	TRBD2	-	CASSFLAGRRSYEQYF	TGTGCCAGCAGCTTCCTAGCGGGACGTCGCTCCTACGAGCAGTACTTC